This T cell receptor (beta chain) was captured by sequencing in a study of blood T cell repertoires in COVID-19. Study as a whole: Spain, Italy and the United States supplied samples that represented acute and convalescent COVID-19. T cells, B-cell-depleted T cells, or PBMCs supplied cDNA or gDNA.

TCRdb keeps only in-frame clones here, not all; method: immunoSEQ multiplex PCR. The sample yields some 60,000 clones, roughly 90% seen once. V gave up 3 bases and J gave up 1 base, with 6 bases separating them. The V gene's germline CDR1 is MDHEN and CDR2 SYDVKM. This CDR3 contains 13 residues. J is TRBJ1-1 and V is TRBV28; no reliable D call. The sample comprised peripheral blood. The sequence came from a human donor in a cohort sampled during active COVID-19. CDR3 DNA sequence: TGTGCCAGCAGTTTGGTGCGGAACACTGAAGCTTTCTTT. It specifies CASSLVRNTEAFF.